This is a list of T cell receptor beta chains from one sample in a study of cytomegalovirus exposure and HLA in healthy donors. Profiled with immunoSEQ multiplex PCR; TCRdb holds only in-frame clones, not every one. The sample carries roughly 170,000 clones, 75% recorded once. The material sequenced was PBMCs. The receptors were gathered from a female donor in good health and CMV-seronegative. CDR3s include the opening cysteine and the closing phenylalanine or tryptophan. Fields, in order: D gene, V gene, clone size, CDR3 protein. D genes are given only for firm matches. Some rows mark clone size as missing; the rest say once, few, many or name a class of expanded clone.

- | TRBV29-1 | few | CSVRELGQFF
- | TRBV7-2 | - | CASSSYLGSSYNSPLHF
TRBD2 | TRBV5-4 | - | CASSFRTSGTFGEQYF
- | TRBV6-5 | - | CASRLSPAAHRGYTF
- | TRBV10-2 | - | CASSASGNSNQPQHF
- | TRBV6-1 | - | CASRAGSGNIQYF
- | TRBV6-6 | - | CASSPPSNEQFF
- | TRBV6-5 | - | CASSHRQVSAYEQYF
- | TRBV7-2 | - | CASSLALGQNTEAFF
TRBD2 | TRBV19 | few | CASSMYPVGAGGVDTQYF
TRBD1 | TRBV30 | once | CAWRGTGGWMNTEAFF
- | TRBV6-5 | once | CASSDRAGGVYEQYF
TRBD1 | TRBV27 | - | CASSSPGQGKNEQFF
- | TRBV14 | - | CASSQWRDQETQYF
TRBD1 | TRBV11-1 | - | CASSLVPGTAYEQYF
- | TRBV7-9 | - | CASAGAGSSYEQYF
- | TRBV5-1 | few | CASSSRSGNTIYF
- | TRBV6-5 | - | CASSYSTTPNTEAFF
TRBD1 | TRBV7-8 | - | CASRSGTGTGEQYF
- | TRBV7-9 | - | CASLGSNTGELFF
TRBD1 | TRBV2 | - | CASSPRTGGGGYTF
TRBD2 | TRBV19 | few | CASRSLGGANTGELFF
TRBD1 | TRBV7-2 | - | CASSPHRGNVGAFF
- | TRBV7-9 | - | CASSSYSYEQYF
- | TRBV27 | few | CALGGPYNEQFF
- | TRBV6-6 | few | CASSDLGRGETQYF
- | TRBV5-6 | - | CASSPGGPGANVLTF
TRBD1 | TRBV7-9 | few | CASSLGGQGAEKLFF
TRBD1 | TRBV7-2 | - | CASSSGQGVPYEQYF
TRBD1 | TRBV27 | few | CASSGRDSNYGYTF
- | TRBV12-5 | - | CASGRDGNTEAFF
- | TRBV15 | few | CATSREGVRVGEQFF
- | TRBV6-5 | - | CASSYSRNSPASQYF
- | TRBV7-9 | - | CASSPSGQSAFF
- | TRBV19 | - | CASTPGQGREKLFF
- | TRBV19 | - | CASSIDRGRVTNEKLFF
TRBD1 | TRBV5-1 | - | CASSTGQGGNTIYF